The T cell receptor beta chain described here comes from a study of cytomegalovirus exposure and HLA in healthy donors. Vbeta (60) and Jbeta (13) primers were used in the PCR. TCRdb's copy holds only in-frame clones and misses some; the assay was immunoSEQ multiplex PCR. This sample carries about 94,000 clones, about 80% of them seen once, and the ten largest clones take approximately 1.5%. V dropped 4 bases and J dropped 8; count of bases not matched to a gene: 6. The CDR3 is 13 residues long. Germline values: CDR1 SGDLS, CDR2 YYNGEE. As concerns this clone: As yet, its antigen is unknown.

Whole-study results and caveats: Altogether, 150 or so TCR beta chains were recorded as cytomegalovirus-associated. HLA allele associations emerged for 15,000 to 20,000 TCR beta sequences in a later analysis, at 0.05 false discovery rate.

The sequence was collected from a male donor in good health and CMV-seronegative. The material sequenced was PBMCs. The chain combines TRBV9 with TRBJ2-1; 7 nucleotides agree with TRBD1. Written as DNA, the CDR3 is TGTGCCAGCAGCACGACAGGGTCATATGAGCAGTTCTTC. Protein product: CASSTTGSYEQFF.